The 5 T cell receptor beta chains given below trace back to one sample, sequenced in a study of cytomegalovirus exposure and HLA in healthy donors. Primers: 60 Vbeta forward and 13 Jbeta reverse. Sequencing used immunoSEQ multiplex PCR; TCRdb keeps in-frame clones, though not all of them. The sample comprises roughly 150,000 clones, 75% to 90% of which are singletons, and about 1.2% rests with the top ten. Sequenced input: PBMCs. The receptors originated from a boy aged 2 to 10 in good health and CMV-seronegative.

V is TRBV5-4 and J is TRBJ1-2; 8 bases are shared with TRBD1. Germline values: CDR1 SGHNT, CDR2 YYREEE (reference sequence). The CDR3 covers 15 residues. J lost 4 bases, V lost 0 bases, and 5 bases had no gene match. The CDR3 nucleotides are TGTGCCAGCAGCTTGGGCCAGGGGGCTGGCTATGGCTACACCTTC. It yields the protein CASSLGQGAGYGYTF. Full variable domain (remainder filled in from reference TRBV5-4 and TRBJ1-2): ETGVTQSPTHLIKTRGQQVTLRCSSQSGHNTVSWYQQALGQGPQFIFQYYREEENGRGNFPPRFSGLQFPNYSSELNVNALELDDSALYLCASSLGQGAGYGYTFGSGTRLTVV.

The chain has TRBV6-4 and TRBJ2-3; no clear D gene. With 4 bases removed from V and 2 bases from J, the gap between germline ends came to 7 bases. Germline values: CDR1 MRHNA, CDR2 SNTAGT. This CDR3 has 13 residues. CDR3 DNA: TGTGCCAGCAGTGCAGGTCCCACAGATACGCAGTATTTT. This gives the protein CASSAGPTDTQYF.

V usage is TRBV13 and J usage is TRBJ2-5; 11 bases are a match to TRBD2. The length of the CDR3 is 18 residues. Germline V CDR1 and CDR2: PRHDT, FYEKMQ (reference sequence). V lost 0 bases and J lost 5; bases outside the gene matches: 11. The CDR3 is CASSLGLSGGVFAETQYF. The CDR3 region has the DNA TGTGCCAGCAGCTTAGGGCTTAGCGGGGGGGTCTTTGCGGAGACCCAGTACTTC.

The V gene is TRBV30, the J gene TRBJ2-1; the match to TRBD1 covers 8 bases. Losses at the gene ends were 2 bases for V and 6 bases for J; bases not matched to a gene: 9. The CDR3 covers 15 residues. The germline V gene has CDR1 GTSNPN and CDR2 SVGIG (reference sequence). The CDR3 spells CAWSFRTGILNEQFF. The CDR3, as DNA: TGTGCCTGGAGTTTTCGGACAGGGATACTCAATGAGCAGTTCTTC.

This chain connects TRBV21-1 to TRBJ1-4; no DNA check was done on the table's D call, TRBD1. TRBV21-1 is a pseudogene locus. The CDR3 extends over 15 amino acids. CDR3 residues: CASSKLQGLSEKLFF. DNA for the CDR3: TGTGCCAGCAGCAAACTGCAGGGGCTCAGTGAAAAACTGTTTTTT.